This T cell receptor beta chain was captured in a study of T-cell reconstitution after alpha-beta-depleted transplantation in children. Per the germline V gene, CDR1 is SQVTM and CDR2 is ANQGSEA. CDR3 length: 13 residues. Losses at the gene ends were 6 bases for V and 6 bases for J; bases not matched to a gene: 4. TCRbeta library construction was performed incorporating unique molecular identifiers. TCRdb itself ran the PCR reads through MiXCR, one entry per CDR3 protein. The sample holds approximately 400,000 distinct CDR3 sequences, under 13% seen once. This rearrangement joins TRBV29-1 to TRBJ2-1; 11 nucleotides line up with TRBD2. The receptor was isolated from a human donor who donated a stem cell graft to a child with acute myeloid leukemia. This material consisted of PBMCs from the stem cell graft donor, taken from the stem cell graft. The CDR3 sequence: CSVPGLAANEQFF. The CDR3 DNA sequence: TGCAGCGTACCGGGACTAGCGGCCAATGAGCAGTTCTTC.